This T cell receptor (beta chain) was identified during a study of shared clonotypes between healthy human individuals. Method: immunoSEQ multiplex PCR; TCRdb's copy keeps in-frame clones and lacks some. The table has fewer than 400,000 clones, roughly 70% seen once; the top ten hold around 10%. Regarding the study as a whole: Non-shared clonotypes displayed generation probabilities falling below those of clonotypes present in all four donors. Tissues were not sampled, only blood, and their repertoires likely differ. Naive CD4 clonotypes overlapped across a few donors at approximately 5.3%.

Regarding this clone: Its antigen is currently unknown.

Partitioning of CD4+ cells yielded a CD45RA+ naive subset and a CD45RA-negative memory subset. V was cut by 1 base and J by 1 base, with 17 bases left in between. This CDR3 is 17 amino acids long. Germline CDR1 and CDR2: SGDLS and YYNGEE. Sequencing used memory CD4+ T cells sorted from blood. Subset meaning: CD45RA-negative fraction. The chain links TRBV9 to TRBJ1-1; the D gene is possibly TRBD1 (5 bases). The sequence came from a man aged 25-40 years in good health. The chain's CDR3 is CASSVSLVGGGNTEAFF. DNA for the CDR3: TGTGCCAGCAGCGTATCCCTCGTCGGGGGTGGGAACACTGAAGCTTTCTTT.